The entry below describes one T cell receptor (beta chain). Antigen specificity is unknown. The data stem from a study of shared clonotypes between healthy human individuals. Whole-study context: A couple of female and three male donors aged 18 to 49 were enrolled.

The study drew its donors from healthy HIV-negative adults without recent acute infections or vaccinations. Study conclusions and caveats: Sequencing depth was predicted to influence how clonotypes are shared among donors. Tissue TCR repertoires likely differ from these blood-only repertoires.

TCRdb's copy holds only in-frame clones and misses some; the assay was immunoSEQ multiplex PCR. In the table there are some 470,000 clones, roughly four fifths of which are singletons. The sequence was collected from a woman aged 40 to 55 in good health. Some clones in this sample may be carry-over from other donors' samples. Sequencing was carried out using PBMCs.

Here the CDR3 DNA reads TGCGCCAGCAGCTTGTCCGGGGTCGAGCAGTACTTC. It codes for CASSLSGVEQYF. The chain links TRBV5-1 to TRBJ2-7; D may be TRBD2 (5 bases). V lost 1 base to trimming and J lost 6 bases, with 8 bases between them. CDR3 length: 12 residues. Germline V gene data show CDR1 as SGHRS and CDR2 as YFSETQ.